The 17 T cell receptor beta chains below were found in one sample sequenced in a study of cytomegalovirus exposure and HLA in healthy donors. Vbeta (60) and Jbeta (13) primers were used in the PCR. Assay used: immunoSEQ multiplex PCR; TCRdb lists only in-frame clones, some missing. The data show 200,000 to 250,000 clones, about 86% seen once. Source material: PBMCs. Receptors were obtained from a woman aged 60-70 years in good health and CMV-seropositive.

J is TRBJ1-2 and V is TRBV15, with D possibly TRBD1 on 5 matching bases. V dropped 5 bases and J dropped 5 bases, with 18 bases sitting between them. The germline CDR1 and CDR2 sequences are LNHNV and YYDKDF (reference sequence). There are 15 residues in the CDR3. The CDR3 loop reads CATSPTPDSQYGYTF. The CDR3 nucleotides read TGTGCCACCAGCCCTACTCCCGACAGCCAATATGGCTACACCTTC.

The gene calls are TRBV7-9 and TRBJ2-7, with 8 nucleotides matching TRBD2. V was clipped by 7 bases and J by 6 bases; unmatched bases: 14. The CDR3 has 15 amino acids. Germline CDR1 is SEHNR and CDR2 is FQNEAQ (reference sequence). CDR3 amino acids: CASTRMGLGNSEQYF. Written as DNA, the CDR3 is TGTGCCAGCACTCGTATGGGACTAGGGAACTCCGAGCAGTACTTC.

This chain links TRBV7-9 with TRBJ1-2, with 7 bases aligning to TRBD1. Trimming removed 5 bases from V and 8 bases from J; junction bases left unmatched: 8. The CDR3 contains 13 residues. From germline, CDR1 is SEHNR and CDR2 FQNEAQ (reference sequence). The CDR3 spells CASSNWTGAGYTF. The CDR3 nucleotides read TGTGCCAGCAGCAATTGGACAGGCGCAGGCTACACCTTC. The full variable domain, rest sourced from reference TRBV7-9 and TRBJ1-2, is DTGVSQNPRHKITKRGQNVTFRCDPISEHNRLYWYRQTLGQGPEFLTYFQNEAQLEKSRLLSDRFSAERPKGSFSTLEIQRTEQGDSAMYLCASSNWTGAGYTFGSGTRLTVV.

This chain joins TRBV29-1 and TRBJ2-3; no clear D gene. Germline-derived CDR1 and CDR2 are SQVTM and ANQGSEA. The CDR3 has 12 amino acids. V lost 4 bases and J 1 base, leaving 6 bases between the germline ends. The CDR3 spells CSVVRGTDTQYF. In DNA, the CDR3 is TGCAGCGTTGTACGGGGCACAGATACGCAGTATTTT.

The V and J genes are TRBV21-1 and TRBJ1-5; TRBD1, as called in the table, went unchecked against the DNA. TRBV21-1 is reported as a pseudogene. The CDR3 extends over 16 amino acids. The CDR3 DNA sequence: TGTGCCAGCAGCAGCCGACAGGGCTATAGCAATCAGCCCCAGCATTTT. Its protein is CASSSRQGYSNQPQHF.

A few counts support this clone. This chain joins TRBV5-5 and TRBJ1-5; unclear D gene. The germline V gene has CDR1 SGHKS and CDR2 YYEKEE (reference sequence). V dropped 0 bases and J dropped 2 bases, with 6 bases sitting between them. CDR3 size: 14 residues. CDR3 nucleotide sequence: TGTGCCAGCAGCTTGGGTGCGGGCAATCAGCCCCAGCATTTT. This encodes CASSLGAGNQPQHF.

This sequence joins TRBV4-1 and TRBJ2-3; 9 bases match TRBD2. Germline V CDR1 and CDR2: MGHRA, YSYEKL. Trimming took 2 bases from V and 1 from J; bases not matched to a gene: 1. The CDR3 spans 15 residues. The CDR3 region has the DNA TGCGCCAGCAGCCAATTAGCGGGAGGCACAGATACGCAGTATTTT. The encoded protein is CASSQLAGGTDTQYF.

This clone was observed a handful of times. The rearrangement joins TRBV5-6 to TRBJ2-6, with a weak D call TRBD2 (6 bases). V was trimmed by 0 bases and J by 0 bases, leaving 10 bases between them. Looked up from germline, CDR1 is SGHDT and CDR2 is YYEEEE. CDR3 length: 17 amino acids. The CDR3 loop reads CASSLVGDSSGANVLTF. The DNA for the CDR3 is TGTGCCAGCAGCTTGGTGGGGGACTCCTCTGGGGCCAACGTCCTGACTTTC.

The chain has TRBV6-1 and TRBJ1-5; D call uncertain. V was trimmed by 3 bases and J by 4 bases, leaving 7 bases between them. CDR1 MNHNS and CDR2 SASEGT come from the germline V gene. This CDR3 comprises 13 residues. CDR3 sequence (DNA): TGTGCCAGCAGTGACCAGATTAATCAGCCCCAGCATTTT. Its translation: CASSDQINQPQHF.

The DNA for the CDR3 is TGTGCCAGTAGTATCACAGGGCTGGCTGAAGCTTTCTTT. It specifies CASSITGLAEAFF. The V call is TRBV19, the J call TRBJ1-1; a possible D gene is TRBD1 (6 bases). The V end lost 3 bases, the J end lost 6 bases, and 11 bases lay between the germline ends. CDR1 LNHDA and CDR2 SQIVND come from the germline V gene (reference sequence). This CDR3 has 13 residues.

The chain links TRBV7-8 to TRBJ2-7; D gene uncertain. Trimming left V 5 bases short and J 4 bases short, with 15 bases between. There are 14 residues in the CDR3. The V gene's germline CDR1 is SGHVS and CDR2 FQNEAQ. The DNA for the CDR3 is TGTGCCAGCAGCACCGCACATGGCTCGTACGAGCAGTACTTC. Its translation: CASSTAHGSYEQYF.

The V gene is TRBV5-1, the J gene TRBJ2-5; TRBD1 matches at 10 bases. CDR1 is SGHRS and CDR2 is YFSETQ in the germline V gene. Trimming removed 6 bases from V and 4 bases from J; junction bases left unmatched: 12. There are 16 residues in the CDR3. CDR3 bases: TGCGCCAGCAACCTCCGGACAGGGGGAGATGGAGAGACCCAGTACTTC. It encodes CASNLRTGGDGETQYF.

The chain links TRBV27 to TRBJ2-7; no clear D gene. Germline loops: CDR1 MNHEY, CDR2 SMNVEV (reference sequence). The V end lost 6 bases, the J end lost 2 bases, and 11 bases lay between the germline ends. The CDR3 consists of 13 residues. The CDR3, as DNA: TGTGCCAGCAGCTATACTGAAACCTACGAGCAGTACTTC. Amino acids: CASSYTETYEQYF.

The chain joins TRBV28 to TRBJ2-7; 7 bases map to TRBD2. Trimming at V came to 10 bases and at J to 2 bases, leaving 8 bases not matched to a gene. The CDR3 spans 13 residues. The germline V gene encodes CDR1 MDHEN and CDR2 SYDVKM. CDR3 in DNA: TGTGCCACCAAAACCAGCGGGACCTACGAGCAGTACTTC. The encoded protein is CATKTSGTYEQYF.

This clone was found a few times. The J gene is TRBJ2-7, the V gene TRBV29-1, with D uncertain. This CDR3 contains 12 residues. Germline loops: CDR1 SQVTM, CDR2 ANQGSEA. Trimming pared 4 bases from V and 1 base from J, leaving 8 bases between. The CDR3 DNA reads TGCAGCGTTGTCACTCTATCCTACGAGCAGTACTTC. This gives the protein CSVVTLSYEQYF.

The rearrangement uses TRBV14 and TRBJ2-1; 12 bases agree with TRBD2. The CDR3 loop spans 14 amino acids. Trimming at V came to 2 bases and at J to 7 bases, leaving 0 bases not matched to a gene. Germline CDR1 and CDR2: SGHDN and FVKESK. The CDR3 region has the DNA TGTGCCAGCAGCCAAACTAGCGGGAGGAATGAGCAGTTCTTC. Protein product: CASSQTSGRNEQFF.

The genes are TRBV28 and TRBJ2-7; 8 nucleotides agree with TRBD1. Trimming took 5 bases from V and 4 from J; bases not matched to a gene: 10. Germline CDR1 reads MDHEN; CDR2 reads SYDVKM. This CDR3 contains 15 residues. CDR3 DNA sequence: TGTGCCAGCAGTCCCTTAGCAGGGGGCATATACGAGCAGTACTTC. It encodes CASSPLAGGIYEQYF.